This TCR beta chain was profiled in a study of technical replicates of blood from a handful of donors. Method: immunoSEQ multiplex PCR; TCRdb's copy keeps in-frame clones and lacks some. The table has 55,000 to 70,000 clones, around 85% seen once; the top ten hold more than 5%. Trimming took 3 bases from V and 6 from J; bases not matched to a gene: 10. This CDR3 comprises 16 residues. Per germline, CDR1 MGHRA and CDR2 YSYEKL. The sequenced sample consisted of PBMCs. This TCR came from a human donor in good health. Some clones in this sample may be carry-over from other donors' samples. The chain combines TRBV4-1 with TRBJ1-2; the match to TRBD1 covers 10 bases. DNA of the CDR3: TGCGCCAGCAGCCAGGTCCCGGGACAGGGGATCGATGGCTACACCTTC. This sequence encodes CASSQVPGQGIDGYTF.